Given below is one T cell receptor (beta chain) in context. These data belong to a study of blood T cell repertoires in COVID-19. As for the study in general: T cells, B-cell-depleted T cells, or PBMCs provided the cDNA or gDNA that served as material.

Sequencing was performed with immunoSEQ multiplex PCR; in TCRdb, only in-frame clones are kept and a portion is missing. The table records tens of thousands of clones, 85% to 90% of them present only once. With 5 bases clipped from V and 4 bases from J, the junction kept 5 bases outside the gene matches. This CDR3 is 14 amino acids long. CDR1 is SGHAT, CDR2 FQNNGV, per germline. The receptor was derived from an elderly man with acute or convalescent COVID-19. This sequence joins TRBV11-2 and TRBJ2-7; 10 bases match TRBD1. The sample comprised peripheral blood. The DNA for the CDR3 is TGTGCCAGCAGCGTGACAGGGGGCATTTACGAGCAGTACTTC. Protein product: CASSVTGGIYEQYF.